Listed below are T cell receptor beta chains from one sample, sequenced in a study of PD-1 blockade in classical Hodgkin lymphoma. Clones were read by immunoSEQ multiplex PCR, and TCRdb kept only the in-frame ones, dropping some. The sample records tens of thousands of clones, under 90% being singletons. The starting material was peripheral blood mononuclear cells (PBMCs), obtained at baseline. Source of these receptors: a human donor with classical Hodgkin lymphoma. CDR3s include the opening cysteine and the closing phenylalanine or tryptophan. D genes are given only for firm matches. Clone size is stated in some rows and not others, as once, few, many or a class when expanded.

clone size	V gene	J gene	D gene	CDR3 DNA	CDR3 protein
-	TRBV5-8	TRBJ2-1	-	TGTGCCTATTCCCCTCGCTCCTACAATGAGCAGTTCTTC	CAYSPRSYNEQFF
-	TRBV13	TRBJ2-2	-	TGTGCCAGCAGCAGCAGGGGTGGCAGGGAGGCGGCCGGGGAGCTGTTTTTT	CASSSRGGREAAGELFF
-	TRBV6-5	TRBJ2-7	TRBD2	TGTGCCAGCAGCCCGGGACTATCCCTTTACGAGCAGTACTTC	CASSPGLSLYEQYF
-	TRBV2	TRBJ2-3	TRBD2	TGTGCCAACTCAATGCTAGCGGCCTACACAGATACGCAGTATTTT	CANSMLAAYTDTQYF
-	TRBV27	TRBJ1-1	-	TGTGCCAGCAGTTCGGGACAGAACACTGAAGCTTTCTTT	CASSSGQNTEAFF
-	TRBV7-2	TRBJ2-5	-	TGTGCCAGCAGCTGGGGGGGGCCGGAGACCCAGTACTTC	CASSWGGPETQYF
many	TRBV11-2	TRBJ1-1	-	TGTGCCAGCAGAACTCAACAGAGCCAGAACACTGAAGCTTTCTTT	CASRTQQSQNTEAFF
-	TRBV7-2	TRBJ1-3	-	TGTGCCAGCAGCTTAGCGCCGACCGGGGTAGTTGGAAACACCATATATTTT	CASSLAPTGVVGNTIYF
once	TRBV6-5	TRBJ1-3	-	TGTGCCAGCAGTTACGCGGACAGAAGGTCTGGAAACACCATATATTTT	CASSYADRRSGNTIYF
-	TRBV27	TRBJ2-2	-	TGTGCCAGCAGCTCCCTGAGGGGGGTGGTTAGCGGGGAGCTGTTTTTT	CASSSLRGVVSGELFF
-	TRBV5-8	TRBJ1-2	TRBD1	TGTGCCAGCAGCCTGCCGGAAACGACAGGGGGCCGCCTATATGGCTACACCTTC	CASSLPETTGGRLYGYTF
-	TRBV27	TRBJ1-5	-	TGTGCCAGCAGTTTAGAAAGGACAAGCCAGCCCCAGCATTTT	CASSLERTSQPQHF
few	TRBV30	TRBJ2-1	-	TGTGCCTGGAGCATTGACTCACCGAAGCAGTTCTTC	CAWSIDSPKQFF
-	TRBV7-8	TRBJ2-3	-	TGTGCCAGCAGACCCGACGGACTGCTCACAGATACGCAGTATTTT	CASRPDGLLTDTQYF
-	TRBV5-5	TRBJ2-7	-	TGTGCCAGCAGCCCCTGGGATCTTTACGAGCAGTACTTC	CASSPWDLYEQYF
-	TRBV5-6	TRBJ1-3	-	TGTGCCAGCAGCTGGCGGGTTCCCTCTGGAAACACCATATATTTT	CASSWRVPSGNTIYF
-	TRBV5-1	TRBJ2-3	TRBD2	TGCGCCAGCAGGGCGGGAGGTGAAGATACGCAGTATTTT	CASRAGGEDTQYF
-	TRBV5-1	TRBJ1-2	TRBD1	TGCGCCAGCAACCAAGGTCAGGGGGCCAGTGGAGGCTACACCTTC	CASNQGQGASGGYTF
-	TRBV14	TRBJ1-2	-	TGTGCCAGCAGCCCGGACACGTACTATGGCTACACCTTC	CASSPDTYYGYTF
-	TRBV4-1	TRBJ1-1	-	TGCGCCAGCAAGCCCTCCCCCCCCCGCCGCATGAACACTGAAGCTTTCTTT	CASKPSPPRRMNTEAFF
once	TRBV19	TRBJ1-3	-	TGTGCCAGTACCCCCCGGAGGGGCAGGGCTGGAAACACCATATATTTT	CASTPRRGRAGNTIYF
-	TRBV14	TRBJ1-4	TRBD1	TGTGCCAGCAGCCACCGCAGGACAGGCCTAAATGAAAAACTGTTTTTT	CASSHRRTGLNEKLFF
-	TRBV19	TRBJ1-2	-	TGTGCCAGTAGTATTGCCTATGGCTACACCTTC	CASSIAYGYTF
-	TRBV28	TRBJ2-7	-	TGTGCCAGCAGTTACGACCTTGGCGGGCAGCCACCCTACGAGCAGTACTTC	CASSYDLGGQPPYEQYF
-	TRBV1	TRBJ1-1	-	TGCACCAGCATAGAGGACAGGCGGAACATGAACACTGAAGCTTTCTTT	CTSIEDRRNMNTEAFF
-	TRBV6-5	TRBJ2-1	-	TGTGCCAGCAGTTACAATAGCGGAAAACCCCACAATGAGCAGTTCTTC	CASSYNSGKPHNEQFF
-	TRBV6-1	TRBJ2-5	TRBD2	TGTGCCAGCTACCTGGGCGGGAGGGCGTATGAGACCCAGTACTTC	CASYLGGRAYETQYF
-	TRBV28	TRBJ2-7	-	TGTGCCAGCAGTGATACAGGCGGCGAGCAGTACTTC	CASSDTGGEQYF
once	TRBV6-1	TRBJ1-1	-	TGTGCCAGCAGTGAAAACGCGCGGGGGATAGCTTTCTTT	CASSENARGIAFF
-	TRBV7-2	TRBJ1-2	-	TGTGCCAGCAGCTCCCAAAACTTGGACACCTTC	CASSSQNLDTF
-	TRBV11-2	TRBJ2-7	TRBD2	TGTGCCAGCAGCTTATTTACGGCTAGCGGGAGAGATTACGAGCAGTACTTC	CASSLFTASGRDYEQYF
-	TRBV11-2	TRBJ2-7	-	TGTGCCAGCAGCTCTTCCACCACCTACGAGCAGTACTTC	CASSSSTTYEQYF
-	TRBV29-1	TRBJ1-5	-	TGCAGCGCCGCCCACAGTAGCAATCAGCCCCAGCATTTT	CSAAHSSNQPQHF
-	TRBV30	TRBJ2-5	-	TGTGCCTGGAGTTACGGGAGCAAAGAGACCCAGTACTTC	CAWSYGSKETQYF
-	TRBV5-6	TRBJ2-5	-	TGTGCCAGCAGCTTGGCGTTGGAGACCCAGTACTTC	CASSLALETQYF
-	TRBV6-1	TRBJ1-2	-	TGTGCCAGCACCTCTGAACAGGAGGCTAACTATGGCTACACCTTC	CASTSEQEANYGYTF
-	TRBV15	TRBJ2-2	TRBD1	TGTGCCACCAACAGGGGCGCCGGGGAGCTGTTTTTT	CATNRGAGELFF
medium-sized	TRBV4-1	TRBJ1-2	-	TGCGCCAGCAGCCAAATGGGACTCTATGGCTACACCTTC	CASSQMGLYGYTF
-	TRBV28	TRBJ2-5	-	TGTGCCAGCAGTTTCGACGGGCGGTCGGCGACCCAGTACTTC	CASSFDGRSATQYF
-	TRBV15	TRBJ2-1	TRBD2	TGTGCCACCAGCAGTCAACCCACGGGACTAGCGAGCAATGAGCAGTTCTTC	CATSSQPTGLASNEQFF
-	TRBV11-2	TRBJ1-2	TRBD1	TGTGCCAGCAGCTTGCCACAGGGGGCCTTTGACTATGGCTACACCTTC	CASSLPQGAFDYGYTF
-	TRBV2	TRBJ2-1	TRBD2	TGTGCCAGCAGTGAATGGCGGGAGTACAATGAGCAGTTCTTC	CASSEWREYNEQFF
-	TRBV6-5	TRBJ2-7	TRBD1	TGTGCCAGCAGACCCCGACAGGGGTCCTACGAGCAGTACTTC	CASRPRQGSYEQYF
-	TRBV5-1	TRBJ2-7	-	TGCGCCAGCAGCTTGGCACCTAGCGAATATTCGAACGAGCAGTACTTC	CASSLAPSEYSNEQYF
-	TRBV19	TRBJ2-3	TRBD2	TGTGCCAGTAGTAGGACTAGCGGGAGGCCCACAGATACGCAGTATTTT	CASSRTSGRPTDTQYF
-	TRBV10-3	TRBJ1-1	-	TGTGCCATCAGTGAGGGAGGGACTCACCCTGCAACGAACACTGAAGCTTTCTTT	CAISEGGTHPATNTEAFF
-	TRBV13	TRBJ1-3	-	TGTGCCAGCAGCTTATTTGCGGCTGGAAACACCATATATTTT	CASSLFAAGNTIYF
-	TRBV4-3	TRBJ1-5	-	TGCGCCAGCAGCCAAGAACGGTCAGGGCCCGAGGGGCTAGTGAAGCCCCAGCATTTT	CASSQERSGPEGLVKPQHF
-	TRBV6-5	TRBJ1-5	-	TGTGCCAGCAGTTACACGGGGGCTCAGCCCCAGCATTTT	CASSYTGAQPQHF
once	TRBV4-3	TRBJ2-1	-	TGCGCCAGCAGCCCCTGGGGCAGCGGGAATGAGCAGTTCTTC	CASSPWGSGNEQFF
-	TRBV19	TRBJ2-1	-	TGTGCCAGTAGGAACCTTCGACCCAACTCCTACAATGAGCAGTTCTTC	CASRNLRPNSYNEQFF
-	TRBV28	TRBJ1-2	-	TGTGCCAGCAGTTTATTGGCACCCGTTGACGGGTATGGCTACACCTTC	CASSLLAPVDGYGYTF
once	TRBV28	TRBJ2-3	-	TGTGCCAGCAGTTTACAGCCCCTCCGTTTGCCGAAGACAGATACGCAGTATTTT	CASSLQPLRLPKTDTQYF
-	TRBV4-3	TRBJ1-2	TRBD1	TGCGCCAGCAGCCAAGTGGGGACAGGGGGGTATGGCTACACCTTC	CASSQVGTGGYGYTF
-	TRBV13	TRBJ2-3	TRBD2	TGTGCCAGCAGCTTAGGTCTAGCGGGAGGGCGATACACAGATACGCAGTATTTT	CASSLGLAGGRYTDTQYF
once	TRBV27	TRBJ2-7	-	TGTGCCAGCAGTTTATTGGTTGGGACAGGGGCTAGCGGGAGAAACGAGCAGTACTTC	CASSLLVGTGASGRNEQYF
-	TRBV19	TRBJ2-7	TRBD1	TGTGCCAGTAGTGCCGGGACAGCCAACTACGAGCAGTACTTC	CASSAGTANYEQYF
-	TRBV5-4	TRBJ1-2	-	TGTGCCAGCAGCTTGGCCATAGTAGAGTATGGCTACACCTTC	CASSLAIVEYGYTF
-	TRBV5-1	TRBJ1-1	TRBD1	TGCGCCAGCAGCTTAGACAGGGCCCCTTTGGGCACTGAAGCTTTCTTT	CASSLDRAPLGTEAFF
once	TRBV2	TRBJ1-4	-	TGTGCCAGCAGGGCCCCGGGAGGGGGTGAAAAACTGTTTTTT	CASRAPGGGEKLFF